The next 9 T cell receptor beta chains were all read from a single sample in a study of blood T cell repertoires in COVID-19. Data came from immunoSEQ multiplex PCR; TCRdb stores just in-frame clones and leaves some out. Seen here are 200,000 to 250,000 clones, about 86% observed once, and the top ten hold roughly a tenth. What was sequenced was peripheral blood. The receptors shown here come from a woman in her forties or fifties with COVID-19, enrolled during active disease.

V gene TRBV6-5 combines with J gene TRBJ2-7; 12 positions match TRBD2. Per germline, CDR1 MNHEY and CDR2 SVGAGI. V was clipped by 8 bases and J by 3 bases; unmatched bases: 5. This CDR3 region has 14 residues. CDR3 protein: CASRGLAGNYEQYF. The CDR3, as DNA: TGTGCCAGCCGCGGACTAGCGGGGAACTACGAGCAGTACTTC.

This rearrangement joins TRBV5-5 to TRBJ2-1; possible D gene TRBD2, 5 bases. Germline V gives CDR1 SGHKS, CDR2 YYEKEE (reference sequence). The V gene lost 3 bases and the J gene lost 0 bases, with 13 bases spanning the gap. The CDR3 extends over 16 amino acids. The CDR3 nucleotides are TGTGCCAGCAGCTGGCGGGCCTCAAGCTCCTACAATGAGCAGTTCTTC. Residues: CASSWRASSSYNEQFF.

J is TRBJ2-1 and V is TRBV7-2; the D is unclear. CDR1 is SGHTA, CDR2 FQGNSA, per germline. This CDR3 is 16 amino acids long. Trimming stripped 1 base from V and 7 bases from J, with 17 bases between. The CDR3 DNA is TGTGCCAGCAGCTTAGGCCGCGGTGCGAACTGGAATGAGCAGTTCTTC. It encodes CASSLGRGANWNEQFF.

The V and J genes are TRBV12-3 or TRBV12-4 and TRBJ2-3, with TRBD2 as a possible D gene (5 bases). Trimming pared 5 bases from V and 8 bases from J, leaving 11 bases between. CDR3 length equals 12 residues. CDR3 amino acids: CASSPKRGTQYF. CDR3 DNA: TGTGCCAGCAGTCCCAAACGGGGTACGCAGTATTTT.

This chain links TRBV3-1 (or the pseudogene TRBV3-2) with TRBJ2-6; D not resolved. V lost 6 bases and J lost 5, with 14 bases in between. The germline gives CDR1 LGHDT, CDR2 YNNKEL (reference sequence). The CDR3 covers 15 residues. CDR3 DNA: TGTGCCAGCAGTGACCGACTCCTTCGGGCCAACGTCCTGACTTTC. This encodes CASSDRLLRANVLTF.

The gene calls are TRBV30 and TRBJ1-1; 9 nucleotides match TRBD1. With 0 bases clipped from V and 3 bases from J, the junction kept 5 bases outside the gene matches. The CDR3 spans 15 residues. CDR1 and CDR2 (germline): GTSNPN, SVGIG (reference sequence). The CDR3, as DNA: TGTGCCTGGAGTGTAACGGGGACAGGGTACACTGAAGCTTTCTTT. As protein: CAWSVTGTGYTEAFF.

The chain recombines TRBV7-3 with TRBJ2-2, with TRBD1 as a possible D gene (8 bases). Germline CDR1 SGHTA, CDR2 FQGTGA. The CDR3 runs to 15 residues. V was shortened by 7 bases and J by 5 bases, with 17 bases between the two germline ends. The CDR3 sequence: CASTRQGRETGELFF. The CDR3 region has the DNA TGTGCCAGCACTCGACAGGGGAGGGAAACCGGGGAGCTGTTTTTT.

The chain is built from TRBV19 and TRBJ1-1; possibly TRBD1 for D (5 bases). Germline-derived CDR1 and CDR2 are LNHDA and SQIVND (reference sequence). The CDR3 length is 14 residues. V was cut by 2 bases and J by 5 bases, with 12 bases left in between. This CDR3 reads CASSIFGGMTEAFF. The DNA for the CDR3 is TGTGCCAGTAGTATATTCGGGGGGATGACTGAAGCTTTCTTT.

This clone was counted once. CDR3 DNA sequence: TGCGCCAGCAGCGGGGGGGTCCCCCGGAATGGCTACACCTTC. The encoded protein is CASSGGVPRNGYTF. V usage is TRBV5-1 and J usage is TRBJ1-2; D possibly corresponds to TRBD1 (5 bases). V was shortened by 4 bases and J by 6 bases, with 16 bases between the two germline ends. Germline V lookup: CDR1 SGHRS, CDR2 YFSETQ. This CDR3 has 14 amino acids.